These 7 T cell receptor beta chains share one sample of origin, sequenced in a study of blood T cells in healthy people across ages. Primed by a sample-barcoded 5' primer and a J-beta primer mix, a second PCR proceeded for about 6 to 12 cycles. TCRdb called the 5' RACE reads again in MiXCR, with one record for every CDR3 protein. The table has 790,000 or so distinct CDR3 sequences, about half seen once. The sequenced material came from blood. Receptors were obtained from a man older than 75 in good health.

The chain couples TRBV3-1 to TRBJ2-7; D is undetermined. This CDR3 spans 14 amino acids. V gave up 1 base and J gave up 2 bases, with 9 bases separating them. Per germline, CDR1 LGHDT and CDR2 YNNKEL (reference sequence). CDR3 sequence: CASSQGPAPYEQYF. The DNA for the CDR3 is TGTGCCAGCAGCCAAGGGCCCGCACCCTACGAGCAGTACTTC.

There are a few counts of this clonotype. The chain combines TRBV20-1 with TRBJ1-3; 7 nucleotides line up with TRBD1. Germline lookup yields CDR1 DFQATT and CDR2 SNEGSKA (reference sequence). There are 15 residues in the CDR3. With V trimmed by 6 bases and J by 0 bases, 8 bases remained unmatched. The CDR3 region is CSAATGLDSGNTIYF. CDR3 bases: TGCAGTGCGGCGACAGGGTTGGACTCTGGAAACACCATATATTTT.

A remark on this clonotype: A junction end diverges from the germline sequence, so it may reflect a read error. The rearrangement joins TRBV5-1 to TRBJ1-2, with D possibly TRBD1 on 5 matching bases. CDR3 size: 15 residues. In germline, CDR1 is SGHRS, CDR2 YFSETQ. CDR3 nucleotides: TGCGCCAGCAGCTTGGATAGACAGTACCTCTATGACTACACCTTC. This encodes CASSLDRQYLYDYTF.

The chain couples TRBV7-2 to TRBJ1-3, with 7 nucleotides matching TRBD1. Per the germline V gene, CDR1 is SGHTA and CDR2 is FQGNSA. V lost 3 bases, J lost 4 bases, and 6 bases stayed unmatched. CDR3 length equals 15 residues. CDR3 nucleotides: TGTGCCAGCAGCTTCAAGACAGGGCCCGGAAACACCATATATTTT. Translation: CASSFKTGPGNTIYF.

The genes are TRBV29-1 and TRBJ2-7; D may be TRBD1 or TRBD2 (5 bases each). The CDR3 sequence is 12 residues long. Germline V CDR1 and CDR2: SQVTM, ANQGSEA. V was trimmed by 1 base and J by 4 bases, leaving 8 bases between them. The CDR3 sequence is CSVEVGPYEQYF. CDR3 in DNA: TGCAGCGTTGAAGTGGGACCGTACGAGCAGTACTTC.

Remarks on this clonotype: This may arise from a read error, as a much more abundant clone is one base away. V and J are TRBV12-3 or TRBV12-4 and TRBJ2-5, with D unclear. This CDR3 comprises 15 residues. The CDR3 DNA follows: TGTGCCAGCAGTTTAGACGGTAACCTCCAAGAGACCAAGTACTTC. Translating it yields CASSLDGNLQETKYF.

The CDR3 reads CASSGPGQEYNEQFF. CDR3 nucleotides: TGTGCCAGCAGTGGACCGGGACAGGAGTACAATGAGCAGTTCTTC. The chain links TRBV28 to TRBJ2-1; TRBD1 matches at 8 bases. The ends lost 5 bases at V and 4 bases at J; junction bases unmatched: 7. The CDR3 runs to 15 residues. Germline CDR1 reads MDHEN; CDR2 reads SYDVKM.